These T cell receptor beta chains were read from a single sample in a study of T-cell reconstitution after alpha-beta-depleted transplantation in children. TCRdb reanalysed the PCR reads using MiXCR and keeps one entry per CDR3 protein. Of a few hundred thousand distinct CDR3 sequences in the sample, 11% were seen once. This specimen consisted of peripheral blood, obtained 180 days after TCRalphabeta/CD19-depleted stem cell transplant. These receptors all come from a male patient aged 2 to 9 who had a stem cell transplant for chronic granulomatous disease, so the T cells may come from the graft donor. Both conserved end residues are part of each CDR3. The D gene is left open where the match is weak. A row's size may be missing; if present it is once, few, many or a size class.

clone size,J gene,D gene,V gene,CDR3 length,CDR3 DNA,CDR3 protein
many,TRBJ2-1,.,TRBV3-1,14,TGTGCCAGCAGCCAAGGGATACTAGGGAATGAGCAGTTCTTC,CASSQGILGNEQFF
many,TRBJ2-1,.,TRBV20-1,11,TGCAGTGCTAGTAGGGCCAATGAGCAGTTCTTC,CSASRANEQFF
many,TRBJ2-1,TRBD2,TRBV4-2,18,TGTGCCAGCAGCCAAACTGTCCGACTAGCCCCTGGCTACAATGAGCAGTTCTTC,CASSQTVRLAPGYNEQFF
many,TRBJ2-7,.,TRBV20-1,14,TGCAGTGCTCCGCCCCGGGGGCAAATCTACGAGCAGTACTTC,CSAPPRGQIYEQYF
many,TRBJ1-1,.,TRBV4-1,16,TGCGCCAGCAGCCAAGCGCCCGGACAACTGGGAACTGAAGCTTTCTTT,CASSQAPGQLGTEAFF
many,TRBJ2-2,.,TRBV5-1,15,TGCGCCAGCAGCTTCAGAGCTACGAACACCGGGGAGCTGTTTTTT,CASSFRATNTGELFF
many,TRBJ2-7,.,TRBV9,16,TGTGCCAGCAGCGTAGGGGGTCAGGGAACAATCTACGAGCAGTACTTC,CASSVGGQGTIYEQYF
many,TRBJ2-7,TRBD1,TRBV5-1,14,TGCGCCAGCAGCATAGACAGGGGGCTGGACGAGCAGTACTTC,CASSIDRGLDEQYF
many,TRBJ2-7,.,TRBV12-3/TRBV12-4,15,TGTGCCAGCAGTTTAGGGATGACAGGAACCTACGAGCAGTACTTC,CASSLGMTGTYEQYF
many,TRBJ2-1,TRBD1,TRBV18,14,TGTGCCAGCTCACGATCGACAGGGGCCGATGAGCAGTTCTTC,CASSRSTGADEQFF
many,TRBJ2-1,.,TRBV5-1,15,TGCGCCAGCAGCTTGGTTCGGGAGGGGGCAGATGAGCAGTTCTTC,CASSLVREGADEQFF
many,TRBJ2-7,.,TRBV18,16,TGTGCCAGCTCACCCCAGGGGCAACTCCTCTCCTACGAGCAGTACTTC,CASSPQGQLLSYEQYF
many,TRBJ2-3,TRBD2,TRBV2,19,TGTGCCAGCAGTCAAACCTCGACCCGTGGACTAGCGGGCACAGATACGCAGTATTTT,CASSQTSTRGLAGTDTQYF
.,TRBJ2-1,.,TRBV19,14,TGTGCCAGTAGTATAGTAGCGAGAAACAATGAGCAGTTCTTC,CASSIVARNNEQFF
many,TRBJ1-5,.,TRBV12-1,17,TGTGCCAGCACTGGGGAAGGATTCTACAATAGCAATCAGCCCCAGCATTTT,CASTGEGFYNSNQPQHF
few,TRBJ2-3,.,TRBV28,14,TGTGCCAGCAGTTTCTCAGTTAGAACAGATACGCAGTATTTT,CASSFSVRTDTQYF
many,TRBJ1-4,.,TRBV12-3/TRBV12-4,17,TGTGCCAGCAGTCCCCGGGTCCACCCCGCGGCTAATGAAAAACTGTTTTTT,CASSPRVHPAANEKLFF
.,TRBJ2-5,.,TRBV18,15,TGTGCCAGCTCACCTTATGGCACAGCCAAAGAGACCCAGTACTTC,CASSPYGTAKETQYF
many,TRBJ2-2,TRBD2,TRBV5-1,21,TGCGCCAGCAGCCCACGCAAGACTAGCGGGAGGGCCAAAGCGAACACCGGGGAGCTGTTTTTT,CASSPRKTSGRAKANTGELFF
many,TRBJ2-3,TRBD2,TRBV30,15,TGTGCCTGGAACGCCCTAGCGGGAGAAATCTATACGCAGTATTTT,CAWNALAGEIYTQYF
many,TRBJ2-1,.,TRBV5-4,13,TGTGCCAGCAGTAGACTAGTCGACAATGAGCAGTTCTTC,CASSRLVDNEQFF
many,TRBJ2-1,TRBD2,TRBV11-2,15,TGTGCCAGCAGAATCCTAGCGGGAACCTACAATGAGCAGTTCTTC,CASRILAGTYNEQFF
many,TRBJ1-1,.,TRBV20-1,11,TGCAGTGCTGCATACAGCAGAGAAGCTTGCTTT,CSAAYSREACF
many,TRBJ2-1,.,TRBV5-1,16,TGCGCCAGCAGCTTGGCGACCATTATCCCCGTCGATGAGCAGTTCTTC,CASSLATIIPVDEQFF
many,TRBJ2-1,.,TRBV24-1,12,TGTGCCACCAGTGCCCTAGGGGGGGGGCAGTTCTTC,CATSALGGGQFF
.,TRBJ2-5,.,TRBV20-1,15,TGCAGTGCTAGAGAAGGACGCTTTTCACAAGAGACCCAGTACTTC,CSAREGRFSQETQYF
many,TRBJ1-1,TRBD1,TRBV9,14,TGTGCCAGCAGCGTTGGGGACAGGGCGTATGAAGCTTTCTTT,CASSVGDRAYEAFF
many,TRBJ1-1,.,TRBV10-3,12,TGTGCCATCAGTGAGTCAGCCTTAGAAGCTTTCTTT,CAISESALEAFF
many,TRBJ1-2,TRBD1,TRBV27,13,TGTGCCAGCACCCCTCAGGGGGCAGGCGGCTACACCTTC,CASTPQGAGGYTF
.,TRBJ2-2,.,TRBV18,15,TGTGCCAGCTCAGAGTCGACTCCCTTCTCCGGGGAGCTGTTTTTT,CASSESTPFSGELFF
many,TRBJ2-1,.,TRBV7-9,13,TGTGCCAGCAGCTTAGGGGAGAACAATGAGCAGTTCTTC,CASSLGENNEQFF
many,TRBJ2-7,.,TRBV20-1,14,TGCAGTGCGGCCGCCCACTCACTCGGATACGAGCAGTACTTC,CSAAAHSLGYEQYF
many,TRBJ1-1,.,TRBV19,13,TGTGCCAGTAGTATTAAGGGTTACGGATGGGCTTTCTTT,CASSIKGYGWAFF
many,TRBJ1-5,.,TRBV28,14,TGTGCCAGCAGTTTAAATGACCCCACTCGGCCCCAGCATTTT,CASSLNDPTRPQHF
many,TRBJ2-1,TRBD2,TRBV20-1,17,TGCAGTGCTAGAGACCCCGGGACTAGCGGGGGGGCGAATGAGCAGTTCTTC,CSARDPGTSGGANEQFF
many,TRBJ1-2,.,TRBV10-3,14,TGTGCCATCAGAGCAGGGTCCTTGTACTATGGCTACACCTTC,CAIRAGSLYYGYTF
many,TRBJ1-6,.,TRBV3-1,11,TGTGCCAGCAGCCAGGATTCACCCCTCCACTTT,CASSQDSPLHF